This entry concerns a single T cell receptor (beta chain). Antigen unknown. What made the TCR beta cDNA was 5'RACE template switching with UMIs. TCRdb re-called the 5' RACE reads, yielding one record per CDR3 amino acid sequence without DNA. The listing records about 380,000 distinct CDR3 sequences. This entry belongs to a study of T cells expressing NK-cell markers. About the research overall: CD3+CD56+NKG2C+, CD3+CD56+NKG2C- and CD3+CD56-NKG2C+ T cells, once sorted, supplied the TCR beta repertoires. Regarding the study as a whole: A range of about 1.0-7.0% of CD8+ T cells consisted of dominant NKG2C+ clonotypes in a handful of donors. Topping the CD3+CD56-NKG2C+ fraction as well were these clonotypes, in four donors.

Germline-derived CDR1 and CDR2 are SGHRS and YFSETQ. The CDR3 is 19 amino acids. The receptor's source is a man aged 18-75 years in good health. Sequencing was carried out using blood T cells: a sorted CD56 or NKG2C T cell subset, CD4+ or CD8+ T cells, or bulk PBMC T cells (not recorded which). The chain couples TRBV5-1 to TRBJ2-3; without DNA, the TCRdb call of TRBD2 cannot be checked. This CDR3 is CASSLDGGGASFITDTQYF. Based on the CDR3 plus reference TRBV5-1 and TRBJ2-3, the full variable domain is KAGVTQTPRYLIKTRGQQVTLSCSPISGHRSVSWYQQTPGQGLQFLFEYFSETQRNKGNFPGRFSGRQFSNSRSEMNVSTLELGDSALYLCASSLDGGGASFITDTQYFGPGTRLTVL.